This is a list of T cell receptor beta chains from one sample in a study of breast tumors, draining lymph nodes, adjacent tissues. TCRdb ran MiXCR on the multiplex PCR reads and lists one entry per CDR3 protein. This table has about 180,000 distinct CDR3 sequences, roughly a third appearing once. Sequenced sample: axillary lymph node tissue. Source of these receptors: a female donor with breast cancer. Some clones in this sample may be carry-over from other donors' samples. Each CDR3 is given with its conserved first and last residue.

V gene,J gene,CDR3 protein
TRBV19,TRBJ1-1,CASSIGGFGNTEAFF
TRBV5-1,TRBJ2-2,CASRDNTGELFF
TRBV15,TRBJ1-4,CATSRNGRTRTNEKLFF
TRBV12-3/TRBV12-4,TRBJ2-1,CASSPPLRADEQFF
TRBV29-1,TRBJ2-4,CSVALPGGNIQYF
TRBV3-1,TRBJ2-7,CASCPGLAGTNEQYF
TRBV29-1,TRBJ1-1,CSVYSWEKTEAFF
TRBV7-9,TRBJ2-2,CASSFGLAEGTGELFF
TRBV2,TRBJ1-6,CASRLSRTGGSYNSPLHF
TRBV27,TRBJ1-2,CASSPNPGGGYGYTF
TRBV7-9,TRBJ2-1,CASSLVGSGGVNEQFF
TRBV20-1,TRBJ2-1,CSARLRDRPYNEQFF